A selection of T cell receptor beta chains follows, all from one sample in a study of shared clonotypes between healthy human individuals. The repertoire was sequenced with immunoSEQ multiplex PCR; TCRdb's copy has only in-frame clones and lacks some. Of hundreds of thousands of clones listed, approximately 73% are singletons. Sequenced: memory CD4+ T cells sorted from blood. The receptors were gathered from a woman in her twenties or thirties in good health. Each CDR3 is given with its conserved first and last residue. The D gene is left open where the match is weak. Expanded clones get a size class; other rows say once, few or many, or leave the size out.

-,TRBJ2-5,-,TRBV14,TGTGCCAGCAGCCAAGATCGGTTAGAATTAGGGGAGACCCAGTACTTC,CASSQDRLELGETQYF
-,TRBJ1-5,-,TRBV7-8,TGTGCCACCAGTTTCAGGGTAGGTCAGCCCCAGCATTTT,CATSFRVGQPQHF
-,TRBJ1-3,-,TRBV28,TGTGCCAGCAGTACGGACAGCGGAAACACCATATATTTT,CASSTDSGNTIYF
-,TRBJ1-4,-,TRBV28,TGTGCCAGCAGACCCCCCCGATTTAATGAAAAACTGTTTTTT,CASRPPRFNEKLFF
TRBD2,TRBJ2-2,few,TRBV9,TGTGCCAGTTCCAAGGACCCGGGACTAGTTTACTCCACCGGGGAGCTGTTTTTT,CASSKDPGLVYSTGELFF
-,TRBJ2-3,-,TRBV9,TGTGCCAGCAGCGTAGAAGGCACAGATACGCAGTATTTT,CASSVEGTDTQYF
-,TRBJ2-3,-,TRBV11-2,TGTGCCAGCAGCTTAGCAGGTGATACGCAGTATTTT,CASSLAGDTQYF
TRBD2,TRBJ2-2,-,TRBV6-1,TGTGCCAGCAGCCTAGCGGGAGGTGACACCGGGGAGCTGTTTTTT,CASSLAGGDTGELFF
TRBD1,TRBJ1-4,-,TRBV6-6,TGTGCCAGCACCGACCGGGACAGGGCTAATGAAAAACTGTTTTTT,CASTDRDRANEKLFF
-,TRBJ2-1,-,TRBV9,TGTGCCAGCTCGTTAGGAGTTGAGCAGTTCTTC,CASSLGVEQFF
-,TRBJ1-6,-,TRBV11-2,TGTGCCAGCAGCTTAGATCAGGGTCCTAATTCACCCCTCCACTTT,CASSLDQGPNSPLHF
-,TRBJ2-1,-,TRBV27,TGTGCCAGCAGTCCCCTCCTGGTGGGTCGCAATGAGCAGTTCTTC,CASSPLLVGRNEQFF
TRBD2,TRBJ2-5,-,TRBV7-2,TGTGCCAGCAGCCCACAGGCTAGCGGACAAGAGACCCAGTACTTC,CASSPQASGQETQYF
TRBD2,TRBJ2-1,-,TRBV29-1,TGCAGCGCCGCCAGAAGACTAGCGGGGCCGGAGCAGTTCTTC,CSAARRLAGPEQFF
TRBD1,TRBJ1-2,-,TRBV28,TGTGCCAGCAGTCCGGGACAGGGGAACTATGGCTACACCTTC,CASSPGQGNYGYTF
TRBD2,TRBJ2-1,-,TRBV19,TGTGCCAGTAGCAGCGGGAGCGGACTCAATGAGCAGTTCTTC,CASSSGSGLNEQFF
TRBD2,TRBJ2-1,-,TRBV4-1,TGCGCCAGCAGCCGTAGCGGGAGTAATTCCAATGAGCAGTTCTTC,CASSRSGSNSNEQFF
-,TRBJ1-2,-,TRBV21-1,TGTGCCAGCAGCAGGAGACAGGGTCACTATGGCTACACCTTC,CASSRRQGHYGYTF